This T cell receptor beta chain stems from a study of blood T cell repertoires in COVID-19. At the level of the study: From T cells, B-cell-depleted T cells, or PBMCs came the material, which was cDNA or gDNA.

This CDR3 has 15 residues. V lost 4 bases and J lost 0, with 11 bases in between. CDR1 is MDHEN and CDR2 is SYDVKM in the germline V gene. Original methodology: Estimation of nucleated cell counts was performed using reference gene primer amplification. Clones were read by immunoSEQ multiplex PCR, and TCRdb kept only the in-frame ones, dropping some. V and J calls and clone size are as listed in that table; D and trimming were resolved from the DNA. The sample consists of about 180,000 clones, 85% to 95% of them appearing once. The sample was peripheral blood. The receptor was derived from a man aged 45 to 65 with acute or convalescent COVID-19. This chain connects TRBV28 to TRBJ2-3; tentative D call: TRBD1 (6 bases). CDR3 sequence (DNA): TGTGCCAGCAGTTCCCCGGGGACAAGCACAGATACGCAGTATTTT. It encodes CASSSPGTSTDTQYF. The entire variable domain, with the rest obtained from reference TRBV28 and TRBJ2-3, is as follows: DVKVTQSSRYLVKRTGEKVFLECVQDMDHENMFWYRQDPGLGLRLIYFSYDVKMKEKGDIPEGYSVSREKKERFSLILESASTNQTSMYLCASSSPGTSTDTQYFGPGTRLTVL.